This TCR beta chain originates from a study of beta chain features in type 1 diabetes. General observations from the study: Moderate yet significant TCRB CDR3 shortening was seen in Type 1 diabetes patients in all four CD4+ subsets.

There are 15 residues in the CDR3. Germline values: CDR1 PRHDT, CDR2 FYEKMQ (reference sequence). Trimming removed 4 bases from V and 10 bases from J, with 17 bases in between. Reverse transcribing all isolated RNA meant expressed TCRB transcripts were sequenced. Sequenced by immunoSEQ multiplex PCR; TCRdb stores in-frame clones only, minus some. The profile shows some 150,000 clones, 10% to 15% of them singletons. The sample holds a few counts of this clone. The target antigen is unknown. One heparinised draw, averaging about 116 mL, was taken per donor. V is TRBV13 and J is TRBJ1-6; D unclear. This TCR came from a man between 18 and 29 years old with type 1 diabetes. The specimen was central memory CD4+ T cells from blood. Here the CDR3 DNA reads TGTGCCAGCAGCTCCGGACCCACGGCGGGGTCACCCCTCCACTTT. Translated, it gives CASSSGPTAGSPLHF.